One sample yielded the 24 T cell receptor beta chains listed below, sequenced in a study of radiation and T cells in renal cell carcinoma. Time point reported: baseline pretreatment blood. Stated treatment: 15 Gy SBRT to primary tumor, nephrectomy 4 weeks later. TCRdb keeps only in-frame clones here, not all; method: immunoSEQ multiplex PCR. The data show 150,000 or so clones, more than 70% seen once. The source was blood, collected from a patient whose treatment included radiotherapy and nephrectomy. The receptors were gathered from a woman aged 45-65 years with renal cell carcinoma.

The chain couples TRBV18 to TRBJ2-3, with 11 bases aligning to TRBD1. Germline V gives CDR1 KGHSH, CDR2 LQKENI. The CDR3 extends over 16 amino acids. V lost 5 bases and J lost 1; bases outside the gene matches: 5. The CDR3 nucleotides are TGTGCCAGCTCATCACGGACAGGGGGCGGCACAGATACGCAGTATTTT. Translation gives CASSSRTGGGTDTQYF.

The chain links TRBV6-5 to TRBJ1-2, with D possibly being TRBD1 (6 bases). Germline V lookup: CDR1 MNHEY, CDR2 SVGAGI. V was pared by 7 bases and J by 5 bases, with 11 bases between. The CDR3 runs to 12 residues. As DNA, the CDR3 is TGTGCCAGCACCAAACAGGGTTATGGCTACACCTTC. As protein: CASTKQGYGYTF.

The chain is built from TRBV2 and TRBJ2-7; D may be TRBD2 (6 bases). With 5 bases removed from V and 3 bases from J, the gap between germline ends came to 17 bases. The CDR3 extends over 15 amino acids. Germline-derived CDR1 and CDR2 are SNHLY and FYNNEI. The CDR3 nucleotides read TGTGCCAGCAGTACTTTAATCGGGGGAATCTACGAGCAGTACTTC. Protein: CASSTLIGGIYEQYF.

The CDR3 region has the DNA TGCAGCGTTCGGACTAATCAAGAGACCCAGTACTTC. Translating it yields CSVRTNQETQYF. The genes are TRBV29-1 and TRBJ2-5; tentatively, D is TRBD2 (6 bases). Germline CDR1 and CDR2: SQVTM and ANQGSEA. Trimming left V 5 bases short and J 2 bases short, with 9 bases between. CDR3 length: 12 amino acids.

CDR3 in DNA: TGTGCCAGCAGTTCAGTTCCTAGGGGAACGCTGTTTTTT. It translates to CASSSVPRGTLFF. The rearrangement joins TRBV6-5 to TRBJ1-4, with D possibly TRBD1 on 5 matching bases. Per germline, CDR1 MNHEY and CDR2 SVGAGI. The length of the CDR3 is 13 residues. V was clipped by 4 bases and J by 14 bases, with 17 bases between them.

The chain carries TRBV9 and TRBJ2-1, with D tentatively TRBD1 (6 bases). CDR1 is SGDLS, CDR2 YYNGEE, per germline. The CDR3 runs 16 residues. Trimming took 3 bases from V and 0 from J, leaving 13 bases between them. The CDR3 protein is CASSGPPDSSYNEQFF. In DNA form, the CDR3 reads TGTGCCAGCAGCGGGCCCCCGGACAGCTCCTACAATGAGCAGTTCTTC.

V usage is TRBV6-4 and J usage is TRBJ1-1; D not resolved. The CDR3 spans 13 residues. Trimming stripped 3 bases from V and 0 bases from J, with 5 bases between. Per the germline V gene, CDR1 is MRHNA and CDR2 is SNTAGT. The DNA of the CDR3 is TGTGCCAGCAGTGAATCTGTGAACACTGAAGCTTTCTTT. Protein: CASSESVNTEAFF.

The chain uses TRBV5-1 and TRBJ2-3, with TRBD2 matching over 8 bases. CDR3 length: 17 residues. Germline CDR1 SGHRS, CDR2 YFSETQ. V shed 1 base and J 0 bases; nucleotides not matched to a gene: 7. The CDR3 loop is CASSLPRGGGSTDTQYF. CDR3 DNA sequence: TGCGCCAGCAGCTTGCCTCGTGGCGGGGGGAGCACAGATACGCAGTATTTT. The whole variable domain, remainder taken from reference TRBV5-1 and TRBJ2-3, is KAGVTQTPRYLIKTRGQQVTLSCSPISGHRSVSWYQQTPGQGLQFLFEYFSETQRNKGNFPGRFSGRQFSNSRSEMNVSTLELGDSALYLCASSLPRGGGSTDTQYFGPGTRLTVL.

The chain couples TRBV7-3 to TRBJ2-3; D unclear. Germline CDR1 reads SGHTA; CDR2 reads FQGTGA. V was trimmed by 5 bases and J by 3 bases, leaving 6 bases between them. The CDR3 extends over 12 amino acids. This CDR3 reads CASSLGTDTQYF. CDR3 sequence (DNA): TGTGCCAGCAGCCTGGGTACAGATACGCAGTATTTT.

This clone appeared once. As DNA, the CDR3 is TGTGCCAGCAGTTTAATAAGGGCCTCTGGAAACACCATATATTTT. Protein product: CASSLIRASGNTIYF. V and J are TRBV28 and TRBJ1-3; unclear D gene. The length of the CDR3 is 15 residues. The V end lost 2 bases, the J end lost 0 bases, and 8 bases lay between the germline ends. CDR1 is MDHEN and CDR2 is SYDVKM in the germline V gene.

This clone was observed once. This chain connects TRBV30 to TRBJ2-1; the D gene is possibly TRBD2 (6 bases). CDR1 and CDR2 (germline): GTSNPN, SVGIG (reference sequence). This CDR3 is 15 amino acids long. V was shortened by 4 bases and J by 0 bases, with 13 bases between the two germline ends. This chain's CDR3 is CAWTGGILSYNEQFF. In nucleotides, the CDR3 is TGTGCCTGGACTGGGGGGATCCTCTCCTACAATGAGCAGTTCTTC.

The J gene is TRBJ2-7, the V gene TRBV10-3; D is uncertain. The germline V gene has CDR1 ENHRY and CDR2 SYGVKD. The CDR3 spans 11 residues. V lost 8 bases, J lost 5 bases, and 10 bases lay in between. In nucleotides, the CDR3 is TGTGCCATCCAAATGGGCAACGAGCAGTACTTC. Translated: CAIQMGNEQYF.

This clone was seen only once. The rearrangement links TRBV5-1 to TRBJ2-5, with 7 nucleotides matching TRBD1. The V and J ends lost 4 bases and 2 bases, in that order; junction bases with no gene match: 5. The CDR3 has 14 amino acids. CDR1 and CDR2 from the germline V gene are SGHRS and YFSETQ. Here the CDR3 DNA reads TGCGCCAGCAGCACCCGACAGGGACAAGAGACCCAGTACTTC. Amino acid sequence: CASSTRQGQETQYF.

This clone was seen a few times. The V call is TRBV7-2, the J call TRBJ2-2, with D hard to call. V lost 2 bases, J lost 1 base, and 5 bases lay in between. The CDR3 extends over 14 amino acids. Germline V lookup: CDR1 SGHTA, CDR2 FQGNSA. CDR3 region: CASSLPVNTGELFF. CDR3 sequence (DNA): TGTGCCAGCAGCTTACCAGTGAACACCGGGGAGCTGTTTTTT. The variable domain in full, completed from reference TRBV7-2 and TRBJ2-2, reads GAGVSQSPSNKVTEKGKDVELRCDPISGHTALYWYRQSLGQGLEFLIYFQGNSAPDKSGLPSDRFSAERTGGSVSTLTIQRTQQEDSAVYLCASSLPVNTGELFFGEGSRLTVL.

This rearrangement joins TRBV7-2 to TRBJ2-2; weak D call: TRBD2 (6 bases). Trimming took 5 bases from V and 0 from J, leaving 10 bases between them. This CDR3 region has 15 residues. The germline V gene encodes CDR1 SGHTA and CDR2 FQGNSA. The DNA for the CDR3 is TGTGCCAGCAGCCTCAGACTAGCGAACACCGGGGAGCTGTTTTTT. This gives the protein CASSLRLANTGELFF.

The V and J genes are TRBV9 and TRBJ1-1; perhaps TRBD1 as D (5 bases). The germline V gene encodes CDR1 SGDLS and CDR2 YYNGEE. Trimming left V 4 bases short and J 4 bases short, with 17 bases between. The CDR3 loop spans 15 amino acids. The CDR3 bases are TGTGCCAGCAGCTCTCGGGCTGGGGCAGCCACTGAAGCTTTCTTT. Amino acid sequence: CASSSRAGAATEAFF.

V is TRBV5-4 and J is TRBJ2-1; 11 bases align to TRBD2. J was trimmed by 5 bases and V by 4 bases; bases with no gene match: 2. The CDR3 has 14 amino acids. CDR1 is SGHNT and CDR2 is YYREEE in the germline V gene (reference sequence). The CDR3 DNA follows: TGTGCCAGCAGCCGACTAGCGGGGAACAATGAGCAGTTCTTC. This encodes CASSRLAGNNEQFF.

The chain is built from TRBV5-1 and TRBJ1-4; 9 bases are shared with TRBD1. Germline V gives CDR1 SGHRS, CDR2 YFSETQ. Unmatched junction bases numbered 5, after V lost 0 bases and J lost 5 bases. The CDR3 sequence is 16 residues long. In DNA form, the CDR3 reads TGCGCCAGCAGCTTGGCCCCCACAGGGGGCAATGAAAAACTGTTTTTT. Translating it yields CASSLAPTGGNEKLFF.

Many counts were recorded for this clone. The chain uses TRBV7-2 and TRBJ2-7; possible D gene TRBD2, 6 bases. V was trimmed by 5 bases and J by 4 bases, leaving 15 bases between them. Germline V gene sequence: CDR1 SGHTA, CDR2 FQGNSA. The CDR3 contains 14 residues. The CDR3 sequence: CASSPSSGEYEQYF. Written as DNA, the CDR3 is TGTGCCAGCAGCCCCTCGTCGGGGGAATACGAGCAGTACTTC.

The CDR3 reads CASSLAVGRLGYTF. In DNA form, the CDR3 reads TGTGCCAGCAGCTTAGCGGTGGGGAGATTGGGCTACACCTTC. This chain uses TRBV7-2 with TRBJ1-2; D gene uncertain. The V gene's germline CDR1 is SGHTA and CDR2 FQGNSA. Trimming removed 0 bases from V and 8 bases from J, with 13 bases in between. The CDR3 runs 14 residues.

This clone was counted only a few times. The CDR3 DNA is TGTGCCAGCAGTGCAGGGGGAGAGGGGGTGCCCCTCCACTTT. It codes for CASSAGGEGVPLHF. The chain links TRBV6-1 to TRBJ1-6; TRBD1 agrees at 7 bases. The V gene end was trimmed by 4 bases and the J gene end by 13 bases; junction bases not matched to a gene: 10. Germline V CDR1 and CDR2: MNHNS, SASEGT. CDR3 length: 14 amino acids.

V usage is TRBV2 and J usage is TRBJ2-7, with D possibly TRBD2 on 5 matching bases. The CDR3 length is 15 residues. V was shortened by 7 bases and J by 4 bases, with 20 bases between the two germline ends. Germline V CDR1 and CDR2: SNHLY, FYNNEI. This chain's CDR3 is CASKTAGVGPYEQYF. CDR3 DNA sequence: TGTGCCAGCAAGACGGCCGGGGTCGGCCCATACGAGCAGTACTTC. The full variable domain, its missing parts supplied by reference TRBV2 and TRBJ2-7, is EPEVTQTPSHQVTQMGQEVILRCVPISNHLYFYWYRQILGQKVEFLVSFYNNEISEKSEIFDDQFSVERPDGSNFTLKIRSTKLEDSAMYFCASKTAGVGPYEQYFGPGTRLTVT.

The chain couples TRBV18 to TRBJ1-6; no clear D. In germline, CDR1 is KGHSH, CDR2 LQKENI. The CDR3 is made up of 13 amino acids. The ends were cut back, 4 bases at V and 4 bases at J, with 5 bases in the middle. The DNA for the CDR3 is TGTGCCAGCTCACAGGGTTATAATTCACCCCTCCACTTT. Encoded protein: CASSQGYNSPLHF.

The chain joins TRBV9 to TRBJ2-5; 8 nucleotides match TRBD1. The CDR3 consists of 18 residues. J gave up 2 bases and V 0 bases, and 12 bases lay outside the gene matches. The germline V gene has CDR1 SGDLS and CDR2 YYNGEE. The CDR3 bases are TGTGCCAGCAGCGTAGGATATGGGGGACAGGCGACGCAAGAGACCCAGTACTTC. Translated: CASSVGYGGQATQETQYF. Using reference TRBV9 and TRBJ2-5 for the parts outside the CDR3, the full variable domain is DSGVTQTPKHLITATGQRVTLRCSPRSGDLSVYWYQQSLDQGLQFLIQYYNGEERAKGNILERFSAQQFPDLHSELNLSSLELGDSALYFCASSVGYGGQATQETQYFGPGTRLLVL.